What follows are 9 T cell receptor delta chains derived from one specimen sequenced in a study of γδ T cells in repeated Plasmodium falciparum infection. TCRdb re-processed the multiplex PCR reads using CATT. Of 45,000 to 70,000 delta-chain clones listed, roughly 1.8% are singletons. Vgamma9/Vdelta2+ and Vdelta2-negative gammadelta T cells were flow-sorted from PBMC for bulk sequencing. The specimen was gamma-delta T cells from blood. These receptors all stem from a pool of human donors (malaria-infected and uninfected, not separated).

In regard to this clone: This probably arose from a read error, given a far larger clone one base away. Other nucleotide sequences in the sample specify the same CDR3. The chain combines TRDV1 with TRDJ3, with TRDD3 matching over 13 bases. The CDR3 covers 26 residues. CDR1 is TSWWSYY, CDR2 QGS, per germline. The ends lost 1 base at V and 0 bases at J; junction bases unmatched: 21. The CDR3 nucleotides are TGTGCTCTTGGGGAACAGGGGGGTAGTACTGGGGGATACGAAGTATTTTCCTCCTGGGACACCCGACAGATGTTTTTC. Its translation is CALGEQGGSTGGYEVFSSWDTRQMFF.

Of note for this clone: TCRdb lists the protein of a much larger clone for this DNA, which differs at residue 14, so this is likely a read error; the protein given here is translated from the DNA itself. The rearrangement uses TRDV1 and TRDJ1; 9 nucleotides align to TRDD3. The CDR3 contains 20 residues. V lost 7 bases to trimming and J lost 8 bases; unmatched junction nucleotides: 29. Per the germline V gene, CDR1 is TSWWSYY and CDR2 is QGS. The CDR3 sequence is CALVGEFGRWVLGETTKLIF. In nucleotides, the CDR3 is TGTGCTCTTGTGGGGGAGTTTGGACGATGGGTACTGGGGGAGACAACGAAACTCATCTTT.

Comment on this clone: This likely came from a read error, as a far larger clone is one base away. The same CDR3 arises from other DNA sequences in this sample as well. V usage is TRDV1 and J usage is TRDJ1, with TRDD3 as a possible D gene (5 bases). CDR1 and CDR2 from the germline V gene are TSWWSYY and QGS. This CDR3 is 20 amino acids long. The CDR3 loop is CALGELLPLLGGMFTDKLIF. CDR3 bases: TGTGCTCTTGGGGAACTGCTGCCCCTCCTGGGAGGCATGTTCACCGACAAACTCATCTTT.

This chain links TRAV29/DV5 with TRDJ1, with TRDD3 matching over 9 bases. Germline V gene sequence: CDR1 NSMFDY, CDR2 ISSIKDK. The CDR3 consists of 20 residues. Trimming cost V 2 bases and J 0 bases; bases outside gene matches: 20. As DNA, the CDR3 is TGTGCAGCAAGTCTTGCCCGTTCGAAGGGGATACGCGCATACACCGATAAACTCATCTTT. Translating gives CAASLARSKGIRAYTDKLIF.

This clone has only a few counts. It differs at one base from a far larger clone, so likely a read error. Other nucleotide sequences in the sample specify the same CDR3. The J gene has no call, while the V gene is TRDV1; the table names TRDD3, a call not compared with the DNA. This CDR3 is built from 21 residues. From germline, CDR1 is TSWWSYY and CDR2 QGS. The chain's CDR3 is CALGESILQNIWGIRADKLIF. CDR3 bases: TGTGCTCTTGGGGAAAGTATCCTACAAAACATTTGGGGGATACGCGCCGATAAACTCATCTTC.

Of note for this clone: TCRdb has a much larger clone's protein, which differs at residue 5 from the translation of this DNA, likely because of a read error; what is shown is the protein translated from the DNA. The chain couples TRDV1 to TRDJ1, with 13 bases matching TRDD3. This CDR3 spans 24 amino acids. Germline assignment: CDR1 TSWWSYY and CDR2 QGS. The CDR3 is CALGGRPTSLTGGYAAGYTDKLIF. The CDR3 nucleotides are TGTGCTCTTGGGGGACGACCTACCTCGCTAACTGGGGGATACGCTGCCGGGTACACCGATAAACTCATTTTT.

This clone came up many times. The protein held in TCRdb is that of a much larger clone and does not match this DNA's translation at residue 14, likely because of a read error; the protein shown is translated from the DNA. CDR3: CACDTVGGYADPDRLIF. The CDR3, as DNA: TGTGCCTGTGACACCGTAGGGGGATACGCGGATCCCGATAGACTCATCTTT. The gene calls are TRDV2 and TRDJ1, with 10 bases fitting TRDD3. The J gene is absent in TCRdb and was assigned here via DNA matching to germline. Per the germline V gene, CDR1 is GEAIGNYY and CDR2 is EKD. This CDR3 contains 17 residues.

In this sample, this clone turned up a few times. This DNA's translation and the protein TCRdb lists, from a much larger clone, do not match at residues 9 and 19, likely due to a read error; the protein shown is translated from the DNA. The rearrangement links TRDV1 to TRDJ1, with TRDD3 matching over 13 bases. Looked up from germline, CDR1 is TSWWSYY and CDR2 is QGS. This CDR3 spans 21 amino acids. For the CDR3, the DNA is TGTGCTCTTGGGGCCCCTTCCTACGCATCCCTACTGGGGGATACGGCCGATAAACCCATCTTT. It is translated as CALGAPSYASLLGDTADKPIF.

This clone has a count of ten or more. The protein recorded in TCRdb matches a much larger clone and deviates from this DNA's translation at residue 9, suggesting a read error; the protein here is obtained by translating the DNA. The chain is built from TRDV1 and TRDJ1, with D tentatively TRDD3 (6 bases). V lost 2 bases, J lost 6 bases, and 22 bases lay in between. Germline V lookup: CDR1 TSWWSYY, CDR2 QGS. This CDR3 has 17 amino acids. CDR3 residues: CALGETLPSYWENKLIF. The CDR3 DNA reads TGTGCTCTTGGGGAAACTCTCCCATCGTACTGGGAGAATAAACTCATCTTT.